This TCR beta chain was documented in a study of T-cell memory formation after mild COVID-19. Study outcomes and limitations: CD4/CD8 balance held among clones contracting day 15 to 85, and later expanders leaned CD4+. Contracting CD4+ clones were located mainly in CM and EM, and CD8+ clones in EMRA.

One entry per CDR3 protein results from TCRdb running MiXCR on the 5' RACE reads. The repertoire includes 290,000 or so distinct CDR3 sequences, just under 20% of them detected once, and roughly 20% sits in the top ten. About this clonotype: Its antigen is currently unknown.

V was shortened by 3 bases and J by 1 base, with 10 bases between the two germline ends. This CDR3 has 14 residues. Germline assignment: CDR1 SGHRS and CDR2 YFSETQ. Source material: PBMCs or a T cell subset sorted from them (not recorded which). This clonotype originated in a man younger than 35 who had mild COVID-19 (a few samples of this study predate the infection). Cell type and time point are not known. This chain uses TRBV5-1 with TRBJ1-1; D is unclear. The CDR3 here is CASSSLERNTEAFF. CDR3 in DNA: TGCGCCAGCAGCTCTCTCGAGAGGAACACTGAAGCTTTCTTT.